A single sample gave rise to the 9 T cell receptor beta chains below, sequenced in a study of CD8+CD57+ T cells in acquired aplastic anemia (dated by TCRdb to 2016 to 2019). Patients chosen for sequencing had shown expansion of CD8+CD57+ cells by flow cytometry. For sequencing, an Illumina HiSeq 2000 was employed. TCR beta VDJ combination and CDR3 sequence profiling used genomic DNA as the template. TCRdb itself trimmed the public reads at Q25 with fastp, ran MiXCR and retained productive beta chains. Rows are unified per CDR3 protein, each entry keeping the most common DNA and genes. In this sample the table shows a few hundred thousand distinct CDR3 sequences, over 25% of which occur a single time. The ten biggest clones cover around 0.82% of the sample. Sequencing used sorted CD4+, CD8+, or CD8+CD57+ T cells (not recorded which) from PBMCs. Receptors were obtained from a human donor with aplastic anemia.

The rearrangement joins TRBV10-3 to TRBJ2-5; either TRBD1 or TRBD2 may fit D (6 bases each). Trimming left V 4 bases short and J 0 bases short, with 18 bases between. The CDR3 consists of 17 residues. CDR1 and CDR2 (germline): ENHRY, SYGVKD. The CDR3 spells CAISAGLGGRDQETQYF. The CDR3 bases are TGTGCCATCAGTGCGGGGCTCGGGGGCCGTGACCAAGAGACCCAGTACTTC.

This clonotype occurred many times. V and J are TRBV19 and TRBJ2-7; D is perhaps TRBD2 (5 bases). Germline-derived CDR1 and CDR2 are LNHDA and SQIVND (reference sequence). This CDR3 region has 15 residues. Trimming cost V 3 bases and J 2 bases, with 14 bases left between them. The CDR3 DNA sequence: TGTGCCAGTAGTATCGTGCGAGGGCCAACCTACGAGCAGTACTTC. Its protein product is CASSIVRGPTYEQYF.

The V and J genes are TRBV7-9 and TRBJ2-7; D ambiguous. This CDR3 is 13 amino acids long. Per the germline V gene, CDR1 is SEHNR and CDR2 is FQNEAQ (reference sequence). The V gene lost 0 bases and the J gene lost 4 bases, with 7 bases spanning the gap. CDR3 nucleotide sequence: TGTGCCAGCAGCTTAGCGTTCGGTTACGAGCAGTACTTC. Translating it yields CASSLAFGYEQYF.

Written as DNA, the CDR3 is TGTGCCAGCAGCTGGGGACAGGGGACAGGCGATGAGCAGTTCTTC. This codes for CASSWGQGTGDEQFF. The chain carries TRBV5-6 and TRBJ2-1; TRBD1 matches at 10 bases. The CDR3 length is 15 residues. V shed 3 bases and J 8 bases; nucleotides not matched to a gene: 8. The germline CDR1 and CDR2 sequences are SGHDT and YYEEEE.

This clonotype was picked up a small number of times. This chain connects TRBV6-1 to TRBJ1-5; no reliable D call. The CDR3 runs to 14 residues. Trimming cost V 3 bases and J 1 base, with 7 bases left between them. Germline CDR1 reads MNHNS; CDR2 reads SASEGT. The CDR3 nucleotides are TGTGCCAGCAGTGATCTTGCGAGCAATCAGCCCCAGCATTTT. The encoded protein is CASSDLASNQPQHF.

This clonotype was observed a handful of times. V is TRBV12-3 or TRBV12-4 and J is TRBJ1-1; perhaps TRBD1 as D (5 bases). V was pared by 10 bases and J by 4 bases, with 13 bases between. This CDR3 region has 12 residues. CDR3 residues: CATVGVTTEAFF. CDR3 bases: TGTGCCACAGTAGGGGTTACCACTGAAGCTTTCTTT.

This clonotype showed up many times. The chain uses TRBV29-1 and TRBJ2-7, with unresolved D. The CDR3 totals 10 residues. CDR1 is SQVTM, CDR2 ANQGSEA, per germline. V lost 4 bases to trimming and J lost 6 bases, with 7 bases between them. As DNA, the CDR3 is TGCAGCGTTGTTCTCGGCGAGCAGTACTTC. As protein: CSVVLGEQYF.

This clonotype was observed many times. The V and J genes are TRBV7-2 and TRBJ2-3; D gene unclear. The V gene lost 8 bases and the J gene lost 2 bases, with 8 bases spanning the gap. This CDR3 has 12 amino acids. The V gene's germline CDR1 is SGHTA and CDR2 FQGNSA. This CDR3 is CASGADTDTQYF. Written as DNA, the CDR3 is TGTGCCAGCGGCGCAGACACAGATACGCAGTATTTT.

CDR3 amino acids: CAWSEAQGNGELFF. The CDR3 DNA reads as TGTGCCTGGAGCGAAGCTCAGGGAAACGGGGAGCTGTTTTTT. The chain employs TRBV30 and TRBJ2-2, with D tentatively TRBD1 (5 bases). The length of the CDR3 is 14 residues. CDR1 GTSNPN and CDR2 SVGIG come from the germline V gene (reference sequence). The germline V and J ends were trimmed by 3 bases and 7 bases, with 15 bases remaining between them. Complete variable domain (other parts from reference TRBV30 and TRBJ2-2): SQTIHQWPATLVQPVGSPLSLECTVEGTSNPNLYWYRQAAGRGLQLLFYSVGIGQISSEVPQNLSASRPQDRQFILSSKKLLLSDSGFYLCAWSEAQGNGELFFGEGSRLTVL.